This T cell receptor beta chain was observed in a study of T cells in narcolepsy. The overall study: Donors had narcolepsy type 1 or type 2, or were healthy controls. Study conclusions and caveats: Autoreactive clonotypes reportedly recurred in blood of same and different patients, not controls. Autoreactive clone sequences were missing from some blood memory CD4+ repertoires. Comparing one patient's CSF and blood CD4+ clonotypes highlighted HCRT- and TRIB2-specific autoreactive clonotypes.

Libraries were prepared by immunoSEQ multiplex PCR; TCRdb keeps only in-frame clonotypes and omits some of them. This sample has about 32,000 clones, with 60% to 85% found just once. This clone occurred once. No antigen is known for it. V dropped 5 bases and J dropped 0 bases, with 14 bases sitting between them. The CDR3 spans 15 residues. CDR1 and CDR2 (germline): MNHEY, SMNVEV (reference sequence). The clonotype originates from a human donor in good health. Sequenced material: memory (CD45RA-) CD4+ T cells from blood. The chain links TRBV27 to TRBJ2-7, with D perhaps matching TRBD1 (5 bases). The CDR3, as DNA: TGTGCCAGCAGTCAGACAGAACTTCTCTCCTACGAGCAGTACTTC. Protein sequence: CASSQTELLSYEQYF.